Here is one TCR beta chain with its context. The source of the sample is a study of blood T cell repertoires in COVID-19. Profiling relied on immunoSEQ multiplex PCR, and the TCRdb table lists in-frame clones only, not all of them. Of 150,000 to 180,000 clones listed, approximately 83% were seen once; the top ten hold about 12%. The TCR originated in a woman aged 55-69 years with COVID-19, enrolled during active disease. Sequenced sample: peripheral blood.

CDR3 nucleotides: TGTGCCAGCAGTGAGGACAGGGGCGGACAAGAGACCCAGTACTTC. As protein: CASSEDRGGQETQYF. The chain joins TRBV21-1 to TRBJ2-5; the D segment call TRBD1 is taken from the table without a DNA check. TRBV21-1 has pseudogene status. This CDR3 has 15 residues.